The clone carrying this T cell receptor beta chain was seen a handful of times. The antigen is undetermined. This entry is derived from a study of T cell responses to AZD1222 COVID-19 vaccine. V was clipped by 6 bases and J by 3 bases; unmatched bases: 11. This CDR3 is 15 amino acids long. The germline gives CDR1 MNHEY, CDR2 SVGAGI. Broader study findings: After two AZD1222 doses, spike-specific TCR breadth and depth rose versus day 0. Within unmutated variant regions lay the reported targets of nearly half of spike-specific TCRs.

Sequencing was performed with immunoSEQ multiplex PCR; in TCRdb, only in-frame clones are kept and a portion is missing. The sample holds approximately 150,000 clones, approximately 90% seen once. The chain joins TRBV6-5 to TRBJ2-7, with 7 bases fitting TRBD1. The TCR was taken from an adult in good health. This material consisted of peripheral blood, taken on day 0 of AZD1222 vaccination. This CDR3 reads CASSSQRTGSYEQYF. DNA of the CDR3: TGTGCCAGCAGCTCCCAACGGACAGGAAGCTACGAGCAGTACTTC.